The sample holds one count of the clone carrying this TCR beta chain. Antigen unknown. The DNA input per sorted-subset replicate PCR was about 220 ng, corresponding to roughly 31,000 T cell genomes. The protocol was immunoSEQ multiplex PCR, while the TCRdb copy is restricted to in-frame clones and leaves out a portion. The sample carries approximately 2,300,000 clones, 85% to 95% recorded once. V lost 2 bases and J lost 4; bases outside the gene matches: 3. This CDR3 has 13 residues. Germline CDR1 SGHNT, CDR2 YYREEE (reference sequence). This specimen belongs to a study of shared clonotypes between healthy human individuals. The CD4+ fraction was divided into a CD45RA+ naive subset and a CD45RA-negative memory subset. General observations from the study: Donor clonotype sharing was expected to depend on sequencing depth.

The TCR comes from a young man in good health. Some clones in this sample may be carry-over from other donors' samples. Sequences were obtained from naive CD4+ T cells from PBMCs. Subset noted: CD45RA+ positively selected. This sequence joins TRBV5-4 and TRBJ2-7; 7 bases line up with TRBD1. Here the CDR3 reads CASSFDRAYEQYF. CDR3 coding DNA: TGTGCCAGCAGCTTCGACAGGGCGTACGAGCAGTACTTC.